The sequence of this T cell receptor beta chain was determined in a study of blood T cell repertoires in COVID-19. Study details: Material from acute and convalescent COVID-19 was sourced from the United States, Italy and Spain. Nucleic acid was either cDNA or gDNA, and it came from T cells, B-cell-depleted T cells, or PBMCs.

The CDR3 runs to 13 residues. With 5 bases removed from V and 8 bases from J, the gap between germline ends came to 15 bases. Germline V gives CDR1 LGHNT, CDR2 FRNRAP. As handled by the study authors: Amplification of reference gene primers was used by the study to estimate nucleated cell counts. Sequencing was performed with immunoSEQ multiplex PCR; in TCRdb, only in-frame clones are kept and a portion is missing. V and J calls and clone size come straight from that table; D and trimming were deduced from the DNA. This sample has 100,000 to 110,000 clones; around 88% occur once, and the top ten carry roughly 5%.

What was sequenced was peripheral blood. This receptor was identified in a human donor in a cohort sampled during active COVID-19. The chain has TRBV12-5 and TRBJ1-2; D is unclear. CDR3 in amino acids: CASGLDTRLGYTF. CDR3 nucleotides: TGTGCTAGTGGTCTTGACACGAGATTGGGCTACACCTTC.